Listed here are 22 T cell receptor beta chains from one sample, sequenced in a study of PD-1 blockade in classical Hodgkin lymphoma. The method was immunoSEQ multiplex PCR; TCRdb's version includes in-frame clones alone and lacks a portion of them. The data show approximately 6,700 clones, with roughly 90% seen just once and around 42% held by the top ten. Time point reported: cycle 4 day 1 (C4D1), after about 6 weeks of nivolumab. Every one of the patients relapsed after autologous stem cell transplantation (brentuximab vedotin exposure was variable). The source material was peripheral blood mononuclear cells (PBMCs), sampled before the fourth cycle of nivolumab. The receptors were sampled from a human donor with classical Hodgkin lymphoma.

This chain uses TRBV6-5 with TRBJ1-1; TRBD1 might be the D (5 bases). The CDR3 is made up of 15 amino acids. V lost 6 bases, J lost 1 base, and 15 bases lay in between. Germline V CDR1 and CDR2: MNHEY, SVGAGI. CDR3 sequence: CASRPPGPGNTEAFF. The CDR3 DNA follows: TGTGCCAGCAGGCCTCCGGGACCAGGGAACACTGAAGCTTTCTTT.

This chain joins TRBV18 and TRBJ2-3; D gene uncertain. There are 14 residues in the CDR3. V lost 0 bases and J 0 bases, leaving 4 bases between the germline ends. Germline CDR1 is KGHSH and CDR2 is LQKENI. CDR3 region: CASSPPVSTDTQYF. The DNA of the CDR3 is TGTGCCAGCTCACCACCGGTAAGCACAGATACGCAGTATTTT.

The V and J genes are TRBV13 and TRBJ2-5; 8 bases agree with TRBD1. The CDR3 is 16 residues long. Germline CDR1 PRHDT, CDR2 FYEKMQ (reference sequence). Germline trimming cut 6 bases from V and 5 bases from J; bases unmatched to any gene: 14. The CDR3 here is CASSLRTGRYDETQYF. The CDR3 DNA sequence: TGTGCCAGCAGTCTTCGGACAGGGAGGTACGACGAGACCCAGTACTTC.

CDR3 sequence reads: CAGLREDYGYTF. For the CDR3, the DNA is TGTGCCGGGCTGCGGGAGGATTATGGCTACACCTTC. J is TRBJ1-2 and V is TRBV30; the D is unclear. CDR1 GTSNPN and CDR2 SVGIG come from the germline V gene (reference sequence). The CDR3 spans 12 residues. V was pared by 8 bases and J by 5 bases, with 15 bases between.

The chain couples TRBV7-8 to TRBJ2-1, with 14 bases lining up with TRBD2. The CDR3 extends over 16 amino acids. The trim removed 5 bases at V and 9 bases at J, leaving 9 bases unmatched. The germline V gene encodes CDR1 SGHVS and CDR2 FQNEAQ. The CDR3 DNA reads TGTGCCAGCAGCCTCCTCGGGACTAGCGGGAGAGGTGAGCAGTTCTTC. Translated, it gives CASSLLGTSGRGEQFF.

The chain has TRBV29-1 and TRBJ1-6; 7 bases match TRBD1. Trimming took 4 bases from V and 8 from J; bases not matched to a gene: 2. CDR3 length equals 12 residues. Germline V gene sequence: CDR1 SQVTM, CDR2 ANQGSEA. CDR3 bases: TGCAGCGTTGGAACAGGGGATTCACCCCTCCACTTT. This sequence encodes CSVGTGDSPLHF.

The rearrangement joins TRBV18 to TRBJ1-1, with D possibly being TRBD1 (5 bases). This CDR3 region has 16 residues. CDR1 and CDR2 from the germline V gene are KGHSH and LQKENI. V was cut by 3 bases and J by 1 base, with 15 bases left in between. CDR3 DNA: TGTGCCAGCTCACCCCGACAGTGGGGGGGGAACACTGAAGCTTTCTTT. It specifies CASSPRQWGGNTEAFF.

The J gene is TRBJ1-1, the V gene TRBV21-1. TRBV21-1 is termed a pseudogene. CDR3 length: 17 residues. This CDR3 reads CASSTKGLGKRDTEAFF. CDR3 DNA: TGTGCCAGCAGCACAAAGGGACTAGGGAAGCGAGACACTGAAGCTTTCTTT.

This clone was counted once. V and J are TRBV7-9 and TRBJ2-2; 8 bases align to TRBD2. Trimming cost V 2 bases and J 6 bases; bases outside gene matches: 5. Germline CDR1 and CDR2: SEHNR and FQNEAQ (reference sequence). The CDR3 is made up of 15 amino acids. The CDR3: CASSLFGGRPGELFF. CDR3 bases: TGTGCCAGCAGCTTATTCGGCGGGAGGCCCGGGGAGCTGTTTTTT.

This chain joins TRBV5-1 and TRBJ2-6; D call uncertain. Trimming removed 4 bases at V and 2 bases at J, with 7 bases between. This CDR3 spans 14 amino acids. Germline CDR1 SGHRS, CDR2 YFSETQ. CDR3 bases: TGCGCCAGCAGCCCCCAGGCTGGGGCCAACGTCCTGACTTTC. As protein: CASSPQAGANVLTF.

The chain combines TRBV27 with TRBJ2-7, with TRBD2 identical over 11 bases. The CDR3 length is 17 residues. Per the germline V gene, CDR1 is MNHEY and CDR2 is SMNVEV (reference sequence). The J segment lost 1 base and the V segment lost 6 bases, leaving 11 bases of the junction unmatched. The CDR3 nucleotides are TGTGCCAGCAGCCTGAAGGCCGGGACTAGCGGTTCCTACGAGCAGTACGTC. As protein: CASSLKAGTSGSYEQYV.

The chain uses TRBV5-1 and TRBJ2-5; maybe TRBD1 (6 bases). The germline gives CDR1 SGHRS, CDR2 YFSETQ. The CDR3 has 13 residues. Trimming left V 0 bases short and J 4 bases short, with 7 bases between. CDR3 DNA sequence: TGCGCCAGCAGCTTGGGAGGGGGAGAGACCCAGTACTTC. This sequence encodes CASSLGGGETQYF.

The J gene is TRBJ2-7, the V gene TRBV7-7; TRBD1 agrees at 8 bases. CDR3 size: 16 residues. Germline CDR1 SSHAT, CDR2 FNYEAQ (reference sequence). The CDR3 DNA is TGTGCTAGCAGCCCCCGGACAGGGAAGGAGTCCTACGAGCAGTACGTC. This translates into CASSPRTGKESYEQYV.

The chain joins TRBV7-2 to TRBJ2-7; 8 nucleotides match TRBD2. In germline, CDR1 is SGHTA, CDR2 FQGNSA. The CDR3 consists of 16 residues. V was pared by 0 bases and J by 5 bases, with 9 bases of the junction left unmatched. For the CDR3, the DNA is TGTGCCAGCAGCTTAGCGTGGACTAGCAAGTACCACGAGCAGTACGTC. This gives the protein CASSLAWTSKYHEQYV.

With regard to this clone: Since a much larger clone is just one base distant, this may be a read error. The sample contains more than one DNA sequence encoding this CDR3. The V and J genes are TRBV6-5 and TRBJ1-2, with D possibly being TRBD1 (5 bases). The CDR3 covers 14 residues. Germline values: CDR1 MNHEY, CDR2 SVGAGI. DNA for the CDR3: TGTGCCAGCAGTTACGGGGAGGGGAAGTATGGCTATACCTTC. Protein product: CASSYGEGKYGYTF.

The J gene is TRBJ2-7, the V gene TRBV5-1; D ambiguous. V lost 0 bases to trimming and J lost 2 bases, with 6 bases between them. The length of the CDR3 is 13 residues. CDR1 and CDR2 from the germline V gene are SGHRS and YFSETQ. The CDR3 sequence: CASSLDGAYEQYV. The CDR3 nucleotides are TGCGCCAGCAGCTTGGATGGAGCCTACGAGCAGTACGTC.

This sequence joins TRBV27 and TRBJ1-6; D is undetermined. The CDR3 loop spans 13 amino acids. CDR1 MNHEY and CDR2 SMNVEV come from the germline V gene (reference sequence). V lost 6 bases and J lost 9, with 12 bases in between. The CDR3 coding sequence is TGTGCCAGCAGCGTTGAAAGGACTTCACCCCTCCACTTT. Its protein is CASSVERTSPLHF.

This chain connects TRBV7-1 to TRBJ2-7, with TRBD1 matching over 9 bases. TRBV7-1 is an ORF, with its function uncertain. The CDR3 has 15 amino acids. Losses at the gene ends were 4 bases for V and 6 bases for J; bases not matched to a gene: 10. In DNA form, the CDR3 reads TGTGCCAGCAGCTTATACGACAGGGGGACTGGCGAGCAGTACGTC. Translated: CASSLYDRGTGEQYV.

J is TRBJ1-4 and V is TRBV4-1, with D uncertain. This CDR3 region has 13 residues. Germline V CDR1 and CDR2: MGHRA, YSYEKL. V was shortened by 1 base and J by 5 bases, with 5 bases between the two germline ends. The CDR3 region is CASSQGTNEKLFF. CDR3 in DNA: TGCGCCAGCAGCCAAGGTACAAATGAAAAACTGTTTTTT.

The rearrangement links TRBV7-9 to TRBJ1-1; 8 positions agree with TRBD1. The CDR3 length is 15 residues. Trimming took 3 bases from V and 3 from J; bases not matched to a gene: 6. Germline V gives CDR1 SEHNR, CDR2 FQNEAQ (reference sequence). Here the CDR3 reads CASSFRGRGDTEAFF. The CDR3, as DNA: TGTGCCAGCAGCTTCAGGGGGCGTGGGGACACTGAAGCTTTCTTT.

CDR3 residues: CASSIQGRSGTQYF. The CDR3 nucleotides read TGTGCCAGTAGTATCCAGGGCCGCTCTGGGACCCAGTACTTC. This rearrangement joins TRBV19 to TRBJ2-5; D is perhaps TRBD1 (5 bases). CDR1 LNHDA and CDR2 SQIVND come from the germline V gene (reference sequence). CDR3 size: 14 residues. The germline V and J ends were trimmed by 3 bases and 7 bases, with 15 bases remaining between them.

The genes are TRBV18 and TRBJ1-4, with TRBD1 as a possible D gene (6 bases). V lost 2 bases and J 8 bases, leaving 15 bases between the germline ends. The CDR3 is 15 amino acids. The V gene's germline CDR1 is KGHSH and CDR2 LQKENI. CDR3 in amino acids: CASSPRKQGWEKLFF. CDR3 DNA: TGTGCCAGCTCACCAAGGAAACAGGGTTGGGAAAAACTGTTTTTT.